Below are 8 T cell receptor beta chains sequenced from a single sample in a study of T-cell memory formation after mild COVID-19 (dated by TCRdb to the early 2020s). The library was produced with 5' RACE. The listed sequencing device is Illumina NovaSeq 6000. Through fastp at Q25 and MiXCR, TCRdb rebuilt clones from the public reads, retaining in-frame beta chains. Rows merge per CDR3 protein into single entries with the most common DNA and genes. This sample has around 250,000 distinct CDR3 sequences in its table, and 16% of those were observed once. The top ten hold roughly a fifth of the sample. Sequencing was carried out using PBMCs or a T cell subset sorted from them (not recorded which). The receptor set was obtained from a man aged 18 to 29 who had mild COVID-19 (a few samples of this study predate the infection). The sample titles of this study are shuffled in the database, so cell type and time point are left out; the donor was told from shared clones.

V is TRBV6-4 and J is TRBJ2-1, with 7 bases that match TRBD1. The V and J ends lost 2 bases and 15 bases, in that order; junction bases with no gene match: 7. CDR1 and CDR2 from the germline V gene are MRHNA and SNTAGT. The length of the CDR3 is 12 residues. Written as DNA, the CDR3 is TGTGCCAGCAGTGACAAGGGGGCCTATCTGTTCTTC. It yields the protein CASSDKGAYLFF.

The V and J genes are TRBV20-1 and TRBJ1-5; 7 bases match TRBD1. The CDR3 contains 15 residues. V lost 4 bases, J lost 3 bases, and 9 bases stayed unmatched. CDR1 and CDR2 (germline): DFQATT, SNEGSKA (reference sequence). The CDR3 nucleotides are TGCAGTGCTAACGAGGGGGCCAGGGTCAATCAGCCCCAGCATTTT. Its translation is CSANEGARVNQPQHF.

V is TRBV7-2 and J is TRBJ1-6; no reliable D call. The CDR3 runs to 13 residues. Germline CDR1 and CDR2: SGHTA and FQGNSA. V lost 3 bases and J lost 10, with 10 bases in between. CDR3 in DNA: TGTGCCAGCAGCTTGGGTCCCAAATCACCCCTCCACTTT. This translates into CASSLGPKSPLHF.

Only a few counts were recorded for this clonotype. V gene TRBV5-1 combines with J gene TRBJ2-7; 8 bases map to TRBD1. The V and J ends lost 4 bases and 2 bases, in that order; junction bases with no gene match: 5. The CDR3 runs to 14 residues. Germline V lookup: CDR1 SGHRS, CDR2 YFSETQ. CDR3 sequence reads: CASSDQTGAYEQYF. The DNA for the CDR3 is TGCGCCAGCAGCGACCAGACAGGGGCCTACGAGCAGTACTTC. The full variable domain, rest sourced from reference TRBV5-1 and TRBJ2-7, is KAGVTQTPRYLIKTRGQQVTLSCSPISGHRSVSWYQQTPGQGLQFLFEYFSETQRNKGNFPGRFSGRQFSNSRSEMNVSTLELGDSALYLCASSDQTGAYEQYFGPGTRLTVT.

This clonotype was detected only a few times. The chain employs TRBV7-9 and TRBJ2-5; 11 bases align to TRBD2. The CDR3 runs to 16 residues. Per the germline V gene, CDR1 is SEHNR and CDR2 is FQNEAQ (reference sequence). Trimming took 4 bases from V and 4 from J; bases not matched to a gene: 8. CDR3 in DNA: TGTGCCAGCAGCTCCACAATTACTAGCGGGGGAGAGACCCAGTACTTC. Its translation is CASSSTITSGGETQYF.

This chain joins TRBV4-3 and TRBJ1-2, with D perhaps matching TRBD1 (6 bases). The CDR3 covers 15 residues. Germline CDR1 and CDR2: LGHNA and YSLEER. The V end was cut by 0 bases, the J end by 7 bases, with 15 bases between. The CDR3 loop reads CASSQDRGTWGGYTF. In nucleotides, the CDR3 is TGCGCCAGCAGCCAAGATAGGGGGACTTGGGGTGGCTACACCTTC.

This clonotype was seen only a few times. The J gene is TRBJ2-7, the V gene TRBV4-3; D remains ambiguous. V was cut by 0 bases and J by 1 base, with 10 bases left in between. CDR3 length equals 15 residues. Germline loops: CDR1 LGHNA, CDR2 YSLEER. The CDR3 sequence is CASSQDFPGSYEQYF. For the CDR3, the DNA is TGCGCCAGCAGCCAAGATTTCCCAGGATCCTACGAGCAGTACTTC.

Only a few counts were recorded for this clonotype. The CDR3 reads CASSQRLGWGQETQYF. The CDR3 DNA sequence: TGTGCCAGCAGCCAGAGACTAGGATGGGGGCAAGAGACCCAGTACTTC. The V call is TRBV12-3 or TRBV12-4, the J call TRBJ2-5; D possibly corresponds to TRBD2 (6 bases). V lost 6 bases, J lost 2 bases, and 19 bases lay in between. CDR3 size: 16 residues.